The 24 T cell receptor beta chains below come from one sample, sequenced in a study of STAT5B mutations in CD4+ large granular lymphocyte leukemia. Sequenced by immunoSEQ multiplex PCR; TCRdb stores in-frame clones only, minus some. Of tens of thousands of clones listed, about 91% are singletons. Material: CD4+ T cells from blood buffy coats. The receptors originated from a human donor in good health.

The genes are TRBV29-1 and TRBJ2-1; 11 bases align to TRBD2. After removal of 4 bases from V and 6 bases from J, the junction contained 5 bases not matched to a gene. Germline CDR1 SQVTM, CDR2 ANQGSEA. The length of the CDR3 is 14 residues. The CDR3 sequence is CSVAFGTSGNEQFF. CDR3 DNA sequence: TGCAGCGTTGCTTTCGGGACTAGCGGCAATGAGCAGTTCTTC.

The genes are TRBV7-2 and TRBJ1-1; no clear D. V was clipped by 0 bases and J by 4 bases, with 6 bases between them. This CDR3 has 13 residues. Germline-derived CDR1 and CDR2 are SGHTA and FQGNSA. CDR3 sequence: CASSLAYLTEAFF. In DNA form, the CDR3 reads TGTGCCAGCAGCTTAGCGTATCTCACTGAAGCTTTCTTT.

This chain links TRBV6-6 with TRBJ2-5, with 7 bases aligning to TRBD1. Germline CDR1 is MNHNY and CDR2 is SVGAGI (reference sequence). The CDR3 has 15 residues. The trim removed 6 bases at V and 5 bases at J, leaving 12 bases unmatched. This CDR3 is CASRSGQAWWETQYF. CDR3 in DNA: TGTGCCAGCAGAAGCGGACAGGCCTGGTGGGAGACCCAGTACTTC.

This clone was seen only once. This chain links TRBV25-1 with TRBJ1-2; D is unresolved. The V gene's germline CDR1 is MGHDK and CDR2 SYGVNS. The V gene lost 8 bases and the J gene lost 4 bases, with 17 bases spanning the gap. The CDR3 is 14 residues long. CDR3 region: CASHGWEGSYGYTF. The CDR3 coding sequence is TGTGCCAGCCATGGGTGGGAGGGATCCTATGGCTACACCTTC.

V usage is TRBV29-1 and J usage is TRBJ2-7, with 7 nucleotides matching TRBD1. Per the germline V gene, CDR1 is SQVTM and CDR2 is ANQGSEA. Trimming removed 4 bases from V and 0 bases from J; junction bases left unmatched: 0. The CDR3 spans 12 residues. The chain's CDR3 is CSVAGGSYEQYF. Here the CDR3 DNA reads TGCAGCGTTGCAGGGGGCTCCTACGAGCAGTACTTC.

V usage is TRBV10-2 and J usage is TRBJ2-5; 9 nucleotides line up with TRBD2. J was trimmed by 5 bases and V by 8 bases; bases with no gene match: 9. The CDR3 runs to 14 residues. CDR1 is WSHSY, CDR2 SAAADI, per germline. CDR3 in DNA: TGCGCCAGCTTCCCGGGACTAGCTCGGGAGACCCAGTACTTC. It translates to CASFPGLARETQYF.

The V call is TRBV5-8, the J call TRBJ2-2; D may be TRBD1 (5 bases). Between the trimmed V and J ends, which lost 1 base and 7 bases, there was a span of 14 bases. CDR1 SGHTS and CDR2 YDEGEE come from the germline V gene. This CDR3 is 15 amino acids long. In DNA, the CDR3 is TGTGCCAGCAGCTTGCACTTACCAAGGGGCGGGGAGCTGTTTTTT. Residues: CASSLHLPRGGELFF.

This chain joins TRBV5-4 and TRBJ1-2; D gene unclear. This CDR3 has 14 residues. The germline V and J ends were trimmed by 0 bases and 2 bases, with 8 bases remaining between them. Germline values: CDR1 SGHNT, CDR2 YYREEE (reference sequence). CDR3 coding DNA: TGTGCCAGCAGCTTGGACGGACGGAACTATGGCTACACCTTC. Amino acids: CASSLDGRNYGYTF.

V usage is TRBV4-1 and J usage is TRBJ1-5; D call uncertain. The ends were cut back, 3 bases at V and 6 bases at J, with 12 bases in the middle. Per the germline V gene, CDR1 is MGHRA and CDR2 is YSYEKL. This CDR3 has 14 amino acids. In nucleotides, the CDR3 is TGCGCCAGCAGCCACGTAGGGAATGCTCAGCCCCAGCATTTT. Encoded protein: CASSHVGNAQPQHF.

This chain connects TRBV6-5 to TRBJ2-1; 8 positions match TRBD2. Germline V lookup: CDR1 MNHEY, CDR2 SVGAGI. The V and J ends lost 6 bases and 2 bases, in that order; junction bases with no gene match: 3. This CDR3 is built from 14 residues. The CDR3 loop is CASRPGLAYNEQFF. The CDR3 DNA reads TGTGCCAGCAGGCCGGGACTAGCCTACAATGAGCAGTTCTTC.

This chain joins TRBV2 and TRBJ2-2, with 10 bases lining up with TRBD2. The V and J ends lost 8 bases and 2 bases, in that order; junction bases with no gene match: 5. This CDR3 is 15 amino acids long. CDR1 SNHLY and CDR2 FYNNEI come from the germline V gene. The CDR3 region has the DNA TGTGCCAGCGGGAGCGGGAGGGTTAACACCGGGGAGCTGTTTTTT. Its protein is CASGSGRVNTGELFF.

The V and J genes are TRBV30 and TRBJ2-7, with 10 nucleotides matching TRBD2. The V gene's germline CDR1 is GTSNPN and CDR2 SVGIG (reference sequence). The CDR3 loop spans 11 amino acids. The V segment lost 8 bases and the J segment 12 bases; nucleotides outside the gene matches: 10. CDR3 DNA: TGTGCCGGGGGGCTAGCGGGAGCCCGGTACTTC. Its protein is CAGGLAGARYF.

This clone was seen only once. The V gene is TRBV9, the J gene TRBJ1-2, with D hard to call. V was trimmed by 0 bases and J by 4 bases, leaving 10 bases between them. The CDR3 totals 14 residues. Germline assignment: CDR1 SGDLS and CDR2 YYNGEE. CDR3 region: CASSVAGVFYGYTF. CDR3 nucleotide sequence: TGTGCCAGCAGCGTAGCAGGAGTGTTCTATGGCTACACCTTC.

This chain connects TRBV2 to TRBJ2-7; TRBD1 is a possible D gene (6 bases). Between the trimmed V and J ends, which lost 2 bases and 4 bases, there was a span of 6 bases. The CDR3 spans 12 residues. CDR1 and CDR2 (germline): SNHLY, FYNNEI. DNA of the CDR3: TGTGCCAGCAGTGAACAGGGGTACGAGCAGTACTTC. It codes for CASSEQGYEQYF.

The CDR3 DNA reads as TGTGCCAGCATTTACGCGAACACTGAAGCTTTCTTT. It codes for CASIYANTEAFF. The J gene is TRBJ1-1, the V gene TRBV2; unclear D gene. V was trimmed by 7 bases and J by 1 base, leaving 7 bases between them. The germline V gene has CDR1 SNHLY and CDR2 FYNNEI. The CDR3 loop spans 12 amino acids. Complete variable domain (other parts from reference TRBV2 and TRBJ1-1): EPEVTQTPSHQVTQMGQEVILRCVPISNHLYFYWYRQILGQKVEFLVSFYNNEISEKSEIFDDQFSVERPDGSNFTLKIRSTKLEDSAMYFCASIYANTEAFFGQGTRLTVV.

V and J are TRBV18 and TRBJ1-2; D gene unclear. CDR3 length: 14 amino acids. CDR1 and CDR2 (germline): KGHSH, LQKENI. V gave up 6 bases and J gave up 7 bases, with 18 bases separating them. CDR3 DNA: TGTGCCAGCTCCACCTATGAGCCCTCGCGTGGCTACACCTTC. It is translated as CASSTYEPSRGYTF. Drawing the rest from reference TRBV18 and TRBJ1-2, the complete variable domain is NAGVMQNPRHLVRRRGQEARLRCSPMKGHSHVYWYRQLPEEGLKFMVYLQKENIIDESGMPKERFSAEFPKEGPSILRIQQVVRGDSAAYFCASSTYEPSRGYTFGSGTRLTVV.

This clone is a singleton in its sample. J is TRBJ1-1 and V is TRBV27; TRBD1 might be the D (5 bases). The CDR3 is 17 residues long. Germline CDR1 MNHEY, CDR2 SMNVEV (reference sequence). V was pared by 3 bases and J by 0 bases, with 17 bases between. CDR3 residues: CASSFKGWGTLNTEAFF. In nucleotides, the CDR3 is TGTGCCAGCAGTTTCAAGGGGTGGGGGACCTTGAACACTGAAGCTTTCTTT.

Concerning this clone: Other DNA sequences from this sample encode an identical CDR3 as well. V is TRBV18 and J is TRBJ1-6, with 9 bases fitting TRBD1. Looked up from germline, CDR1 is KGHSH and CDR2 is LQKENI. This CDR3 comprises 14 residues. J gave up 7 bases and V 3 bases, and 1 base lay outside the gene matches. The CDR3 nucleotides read TGTGCCAGCTCACCGGGACAGGGAAATTCACCCCTCCACTTT. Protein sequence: CASSPGQGNSPLHF.

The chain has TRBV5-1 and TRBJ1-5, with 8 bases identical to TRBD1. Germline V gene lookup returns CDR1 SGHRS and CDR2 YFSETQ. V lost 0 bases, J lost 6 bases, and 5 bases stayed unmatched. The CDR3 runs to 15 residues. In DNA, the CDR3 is TGCGCCAGCAGCTTGGTGACAGGGGAGGGTCAGCCCCAGCATTTT. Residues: CASSLVTGEGQPQHF.

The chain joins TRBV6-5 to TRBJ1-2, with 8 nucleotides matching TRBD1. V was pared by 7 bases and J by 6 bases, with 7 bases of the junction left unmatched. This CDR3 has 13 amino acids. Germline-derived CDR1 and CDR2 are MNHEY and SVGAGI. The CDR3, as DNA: TGTGCCAGCAAAGACAGGGGTTCTCATGGCTACACCTTC. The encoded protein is CASKDRGSHGYTF.

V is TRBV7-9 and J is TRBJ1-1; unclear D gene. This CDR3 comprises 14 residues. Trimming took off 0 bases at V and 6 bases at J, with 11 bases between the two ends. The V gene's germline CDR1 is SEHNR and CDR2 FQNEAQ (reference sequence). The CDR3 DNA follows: TGTGCCAGCAGCTTAGCGCGGTATCCCGCTGAAGCTTTCTTT. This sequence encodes CASSLARYPAEAFF.

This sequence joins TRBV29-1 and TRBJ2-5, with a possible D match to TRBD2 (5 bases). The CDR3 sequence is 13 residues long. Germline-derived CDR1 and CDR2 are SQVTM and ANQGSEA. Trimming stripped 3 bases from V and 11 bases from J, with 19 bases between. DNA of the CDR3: TGCAGCGTTGAGAGCTGGGCGCTGGGAGAGCAGTACTTC. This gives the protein CSVESWALGEQYF.

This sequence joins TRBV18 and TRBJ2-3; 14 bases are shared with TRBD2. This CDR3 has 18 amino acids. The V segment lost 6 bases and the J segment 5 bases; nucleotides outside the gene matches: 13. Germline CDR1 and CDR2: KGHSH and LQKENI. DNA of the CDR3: TGTGCCAGCTCCCTTCAGCCGACTAGCGGGAGGGCAGGAGATACGCAGTATTTT. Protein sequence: CASSLQPTSGRAGDTQYF.

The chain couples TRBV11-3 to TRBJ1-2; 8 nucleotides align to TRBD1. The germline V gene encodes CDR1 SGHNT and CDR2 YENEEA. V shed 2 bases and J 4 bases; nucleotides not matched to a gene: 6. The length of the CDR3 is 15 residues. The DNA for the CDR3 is TGTGCCAGCAGCTTACAGGGGGCTGGTGTCTATGGCTACACCTTC. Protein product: CASSLQGAGVYGYTF. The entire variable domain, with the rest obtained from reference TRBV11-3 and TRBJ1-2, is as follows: EAGVVQSPRYKIIEKKQPVAFWCNPISGHNTLYWYLQNLGQGPELLIRYENEEAVDDSQLPKDRFSAERLKGVDSTLKIQPAELGDSAVYLCASSLQGAGVYGYTFGSGTRLTVV.